The following is a T cell receptor beta chain sequence with its context. The germline V gene has CDR1 LNHDA and CDR2 SQIVND (reference sequence). The CDR3 runs 16 residues. Deletions cut 5 bases from V and 3 bases from J, with 20 bases between. This record comes from a study of STAT5B mutations in CD4+ large granular lymphocyte leukemia. Libraries were prepared by immunoSEQ multiplex PCR; TCRdb keeps only in-frame clonotypes and omits some of them. The sample gives about 35,000 clones, roughly four fifths of which show up once; approximately 2.4% is in the top ten. The sample comprised CD4+ T cells from blood buffy coats. This sequence was found in a human donor in good health. The J gene is TRBJ2-7, the V gene TRBV19, with D tentatively TRBD2 (5 bases). The CDR3 coding sequence is TGTGCCAGTAGTGCCCGACCCGAGGGCCCCATCTACGAGCAGTACTTC. Its protein product is CASSARPEGPIYEQYF.